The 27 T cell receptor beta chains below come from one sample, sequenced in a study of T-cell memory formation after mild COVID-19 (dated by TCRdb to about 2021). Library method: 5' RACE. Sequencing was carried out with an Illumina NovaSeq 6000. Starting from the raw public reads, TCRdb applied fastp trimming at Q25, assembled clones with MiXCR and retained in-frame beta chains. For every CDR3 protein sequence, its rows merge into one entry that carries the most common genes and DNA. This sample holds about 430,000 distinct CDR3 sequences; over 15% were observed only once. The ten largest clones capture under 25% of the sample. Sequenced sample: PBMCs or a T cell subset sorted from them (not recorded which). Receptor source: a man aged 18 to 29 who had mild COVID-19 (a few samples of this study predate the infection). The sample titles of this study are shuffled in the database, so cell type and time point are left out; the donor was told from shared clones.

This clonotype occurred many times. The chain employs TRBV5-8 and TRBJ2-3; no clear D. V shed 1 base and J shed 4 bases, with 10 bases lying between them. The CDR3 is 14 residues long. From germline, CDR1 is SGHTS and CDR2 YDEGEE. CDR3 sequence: CASSLSSRADTQYF. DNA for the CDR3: TGTGCCAGCAGCTTGTCGTCAAGGGCAGATACGCAGTATTTT.

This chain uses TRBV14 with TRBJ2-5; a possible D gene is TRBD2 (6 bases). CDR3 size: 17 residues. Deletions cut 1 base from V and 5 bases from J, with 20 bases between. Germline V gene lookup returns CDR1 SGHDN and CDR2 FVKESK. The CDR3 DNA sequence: TGTGCCAGCAGCCAAGGAAGCGGGTGGCGCCCGAGGGAGACCCAGTACTTC. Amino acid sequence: CASSQGSGWRPRETQYF.

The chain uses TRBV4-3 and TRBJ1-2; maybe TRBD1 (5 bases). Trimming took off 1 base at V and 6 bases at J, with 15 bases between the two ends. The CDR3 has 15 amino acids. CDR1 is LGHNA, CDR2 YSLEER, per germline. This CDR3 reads CASSQGSRGTDGYTF. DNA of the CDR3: TGCGCCAGCAGCCAAGGATCGCGGGGGACGGATGGCTACACCTTC.

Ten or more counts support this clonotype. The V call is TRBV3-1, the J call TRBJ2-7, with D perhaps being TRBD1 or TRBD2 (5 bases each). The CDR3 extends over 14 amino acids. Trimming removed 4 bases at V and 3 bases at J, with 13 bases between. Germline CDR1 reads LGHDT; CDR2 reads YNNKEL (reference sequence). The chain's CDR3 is CASSLGTLDYEQYF. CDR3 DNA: TGTGCCAGCAGCCTTGGGACCCTCGACTACGAGCAGTACTTC.

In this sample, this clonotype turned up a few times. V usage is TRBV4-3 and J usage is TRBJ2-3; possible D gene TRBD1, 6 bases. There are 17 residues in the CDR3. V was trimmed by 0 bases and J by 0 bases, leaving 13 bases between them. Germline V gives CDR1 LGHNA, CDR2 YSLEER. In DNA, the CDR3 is TGCGCCAGCAGCCAAGATCTGGCAGGGGCCAGCACAGATACGCAGTATTTT. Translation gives CASSQDLAGASTDTQYF.

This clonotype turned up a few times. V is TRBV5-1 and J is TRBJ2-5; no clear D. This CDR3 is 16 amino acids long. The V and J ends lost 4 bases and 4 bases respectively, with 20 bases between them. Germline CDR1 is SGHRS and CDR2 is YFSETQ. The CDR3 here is CASSPDPAKVPETQYF. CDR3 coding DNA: TGCGCCAGCAGCCCGGATCCCGCTAAGGTCCCAGAGACCCAGTACTTC. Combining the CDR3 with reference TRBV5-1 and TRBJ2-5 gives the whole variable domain KAGVTQTPRYLIKTRGQQVTLSCSPISGHRSVSWYQQTPGQGLQFLFEYFSETQRNKGNFPGRFSGRQFSNSRSEMNVSTLELGDSALYLCASSPDPAKVPETQYFGPGTRLLVL.

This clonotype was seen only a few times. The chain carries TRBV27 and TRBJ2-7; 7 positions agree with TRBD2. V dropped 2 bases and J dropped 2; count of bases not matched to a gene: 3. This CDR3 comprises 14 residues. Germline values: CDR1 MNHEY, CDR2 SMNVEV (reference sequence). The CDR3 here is CASSLAGEAYEQYV. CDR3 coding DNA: TGTGCCAGCAGTTTAGCGGGGGAGGCCTACGAGCAGTACGTC.

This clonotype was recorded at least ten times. CDR3 DNA: TGTGCCAGCAGCTTAAGGTCATTCAACCTGGCGGGGGGGCCCGTACAACAAGAGACCCAGTACTTC. Its translation is CASSLRSFNLAGGPVQQETQYF. This sequence joins TRBV11-2 and TRBJ2-5; 9 positions match TRBD2. The CDR3 consists of 22 residues. CDR1 is SGHAT and CDR2 is FQNNGV in the germline V gene. Trimming at V came to 2 bases and at J to 2 bases, leaving 24 bases not matched to a gene.

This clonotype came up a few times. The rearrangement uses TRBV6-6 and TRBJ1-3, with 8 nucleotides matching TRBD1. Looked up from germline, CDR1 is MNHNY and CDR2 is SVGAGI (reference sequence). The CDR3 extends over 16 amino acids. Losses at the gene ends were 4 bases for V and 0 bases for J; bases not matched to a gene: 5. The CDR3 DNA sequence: TGTGCCAGCAGTTGGGGACAGGCAAGCTCTGGAAACACCATATATTTT. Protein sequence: CASSWGQASSGNTIYF.

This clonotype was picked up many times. The CDR3 coding sequence is TGTGCCAGCAGAGTGGATGGGGCCAACGTCCTGACTTTC. Protein sequence: CASRVDGANVLTF. V gene TRBV5-5 combines with J gene TRBJ2-6, with unresolved D. V lost 5 bases and J lost 3, with 6 bases in between. The length of the CDR3 is 13 residues. Germline values: CDR1 SGHKS, CDR2 YYEKEE (reference sequence).

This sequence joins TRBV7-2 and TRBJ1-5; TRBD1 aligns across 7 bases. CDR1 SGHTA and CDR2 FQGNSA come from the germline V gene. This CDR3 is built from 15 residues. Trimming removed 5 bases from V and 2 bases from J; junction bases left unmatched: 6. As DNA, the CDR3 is TGTGCCAGCAGCCGACAAGGGGGCGGCAATCAGCCCCAGCATTTT. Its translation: CASSRQGGGNQPQHF.

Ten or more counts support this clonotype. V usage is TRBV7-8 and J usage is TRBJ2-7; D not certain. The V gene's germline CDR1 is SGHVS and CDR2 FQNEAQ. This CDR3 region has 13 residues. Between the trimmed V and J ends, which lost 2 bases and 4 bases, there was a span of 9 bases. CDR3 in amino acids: CASSLIPRYEQYV. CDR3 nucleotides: TGTGCCAGCAGCTTAATCCCCCGATACGAGCAGTACGTC.

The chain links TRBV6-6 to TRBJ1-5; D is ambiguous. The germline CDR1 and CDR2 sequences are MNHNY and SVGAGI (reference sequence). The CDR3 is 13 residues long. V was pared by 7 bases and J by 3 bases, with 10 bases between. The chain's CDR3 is CASTRVYNQPQHF. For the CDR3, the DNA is TGTGCCAGCACGCGGGTTTACAATCAGCCCCAGCATTTT.

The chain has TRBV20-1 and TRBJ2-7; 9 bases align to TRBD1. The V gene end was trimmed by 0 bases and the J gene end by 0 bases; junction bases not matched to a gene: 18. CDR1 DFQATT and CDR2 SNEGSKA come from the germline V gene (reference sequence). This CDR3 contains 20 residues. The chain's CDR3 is CSARDRFSGQGYPSSYEQYF. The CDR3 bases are TGCAGTGCTAGAGATCGCTTTTCGGGACAGGGATATCCTAGCTCCTACGAGCAGTACTTC.

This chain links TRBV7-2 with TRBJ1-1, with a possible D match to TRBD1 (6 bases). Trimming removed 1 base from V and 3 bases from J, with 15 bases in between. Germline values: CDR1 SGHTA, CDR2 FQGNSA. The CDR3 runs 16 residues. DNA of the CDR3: TGTGCCAGCAGCTTAGGTCCGGGGGGGGCTTACACTGAAGCTTTCTTT. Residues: CASSLGPGGAYTEAFF.

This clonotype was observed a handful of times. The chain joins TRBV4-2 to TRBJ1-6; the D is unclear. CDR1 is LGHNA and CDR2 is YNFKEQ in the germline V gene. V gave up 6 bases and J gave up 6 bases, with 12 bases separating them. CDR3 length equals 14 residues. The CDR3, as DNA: TGTGCCAGCAGTGCGGTTCCCGGTAATTCACCCCTCCACTTT. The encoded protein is CASSAVPGNSPLHF.

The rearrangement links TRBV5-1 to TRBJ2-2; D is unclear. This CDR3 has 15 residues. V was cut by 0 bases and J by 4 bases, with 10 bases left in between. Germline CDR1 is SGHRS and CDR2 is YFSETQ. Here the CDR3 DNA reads TGCGCCAGCAGCTTGGGGGGTCAATTCACCGGGGAGCTGTTTTTT. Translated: CASSLGGQFTGELFF.

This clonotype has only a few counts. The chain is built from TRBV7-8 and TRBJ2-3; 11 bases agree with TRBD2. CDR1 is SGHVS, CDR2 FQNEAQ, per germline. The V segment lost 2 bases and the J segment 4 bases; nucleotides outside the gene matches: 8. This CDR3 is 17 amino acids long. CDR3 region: CASSLSASGGLPDTQYF. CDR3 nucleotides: TGTGCCAGCAGCTTATCAGCTAGCGGGGGGCTCCCAGATACGCAGTATTTT.

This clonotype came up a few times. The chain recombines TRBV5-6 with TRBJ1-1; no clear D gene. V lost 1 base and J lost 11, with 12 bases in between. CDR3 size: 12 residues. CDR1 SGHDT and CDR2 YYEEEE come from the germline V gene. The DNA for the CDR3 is TGTGCCAGCAGCTTGTGGTCACAGAGGGCTTTCTTT. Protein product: CASSLWSQRAFF.

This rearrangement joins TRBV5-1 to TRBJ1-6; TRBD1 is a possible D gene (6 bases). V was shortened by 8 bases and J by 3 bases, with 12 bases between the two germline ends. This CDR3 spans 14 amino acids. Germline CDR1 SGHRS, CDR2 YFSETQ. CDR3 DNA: TGCGCCAGTGCAGGGGACGTCTATAATTCACCCCTCCACTTT. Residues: CASAGDVYNSPLHF.

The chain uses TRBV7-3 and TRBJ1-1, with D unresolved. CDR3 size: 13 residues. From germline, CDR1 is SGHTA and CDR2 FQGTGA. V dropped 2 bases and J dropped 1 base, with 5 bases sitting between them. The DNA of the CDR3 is TGTGCCAGCAGCTTACGCTCGAACACTGAAGCTTTCTTT. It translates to CASSLRSNTEAFF.

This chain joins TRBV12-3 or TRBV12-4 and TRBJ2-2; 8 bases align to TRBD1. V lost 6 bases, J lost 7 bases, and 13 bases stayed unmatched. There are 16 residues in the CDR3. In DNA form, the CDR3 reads TGTGCCAGCAGATCCCGACAGGGGCTATTATACGGGGAGCTGTTTTTT. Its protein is CASRSRQGLLYGELFF.

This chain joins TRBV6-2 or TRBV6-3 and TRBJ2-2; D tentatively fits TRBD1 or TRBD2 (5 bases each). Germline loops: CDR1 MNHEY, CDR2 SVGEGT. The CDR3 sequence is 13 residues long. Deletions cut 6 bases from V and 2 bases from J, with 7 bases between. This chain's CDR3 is CASRGVNTGELFF. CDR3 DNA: TGTGCCAGCAGGGGGGTTAACACCGGGGAGCTGTTTTTT.

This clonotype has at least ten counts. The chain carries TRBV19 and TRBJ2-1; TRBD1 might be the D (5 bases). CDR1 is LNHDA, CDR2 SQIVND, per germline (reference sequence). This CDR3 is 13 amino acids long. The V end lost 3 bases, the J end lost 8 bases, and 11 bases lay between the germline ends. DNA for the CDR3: TGTGCCAGTAGTATCGGCTGGGGCCATGAGCAGTTCTTC. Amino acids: CASSIGWGHEQFF.

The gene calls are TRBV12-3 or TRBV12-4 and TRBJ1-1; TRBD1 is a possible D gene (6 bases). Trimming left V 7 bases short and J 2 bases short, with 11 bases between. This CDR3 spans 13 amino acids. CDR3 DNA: TGTGCCAGCAATTGGGGGCGTAACACTGAAGCTTTCTTT. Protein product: CASNWGRNTEAFF.

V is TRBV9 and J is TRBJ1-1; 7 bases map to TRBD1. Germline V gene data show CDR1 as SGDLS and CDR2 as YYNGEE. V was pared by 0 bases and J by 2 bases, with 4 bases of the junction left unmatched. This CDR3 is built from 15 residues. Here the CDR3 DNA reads TGTGCCAGCAGCGTAGAAGGGACAGTTAACACTGAAGCTTTCTTT. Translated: CASSVEGTVNTEAFF.

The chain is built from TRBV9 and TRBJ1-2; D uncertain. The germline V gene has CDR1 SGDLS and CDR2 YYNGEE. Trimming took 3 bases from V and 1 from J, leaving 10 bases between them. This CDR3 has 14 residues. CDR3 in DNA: TGTGCCAGCAGCGGGAGCCTAAATAACTATGGCTACACCTTC. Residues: CASSGSLNNYGYTF.